This T cell receptor (beta chain) was identified during a study of OX40 agonist ivuxolimab in advanced cancers. Notes on the research overall: The costimulatory receptor OX40 (CD134) was targeted by ivuxolimab, a fully human IgG2 agonistic monoclonal antibody. Intravenous ivuxolimab was administered to patients every 2 weeks at six dose levels: 0.01, 0.1, 0.3, 1.5, 3 and 10 mg/kg. Of the 52 patients in dose escalation, some 19 had hepatocellular carcinoma, about 15 had melanoma, 9 had renal cell carcinoma and 9 had head and neck cancer. In the dose-escalation cohort, approximately 82% of patients were male, and the mean age was approximately 55 years, with a range of about 23 to 85. Patients were allowed to have had prior anti-PD-1, anti-PD-L1 or anti-CTLA-4 therapy, and approximately 40% of the dose-escalation patients had been treated with checkpoint inhibitors. Partial responses were achieved by three dose-escalation patients, of whom one had hepatocellular carcinoma and two had cutaneous melanoma. The purpose of peripheral TCRbeta sequencing was to test whether ivuxolimab changed TCR sequence diversity and led to clonal T-cell expansion. The paper describes the monotherapy dose-escalation part (N ≈ 51 patients) of the phase I trial of ivuxolimab. General findings and caveats noted by the study authors: In the 0.1-3.0 mg/kg groups, partial responders were among the patients with the lowest normalized peripheral clonal expansion, particularly in CD8+ T cells. At doses of 0.1 to 3.0 mg/kg, clonal expansion of both CD4+ and CD8+ T cells in blood was seen between baseline and week 6. Which antigens the clonally expanded peripheral T cells were specific for was not determined. Low levels of normalized T-cell clonal expansion were also seen in some nonresponding patients. After ivuxolimab, expanded clones were on average more numerous among CD8+ T cells than among CD4+ T cells.

The trial excluded patients who had a history of autoimmune disease or who were on systemic immunosuppression. Peripheral blood for TCR sequencing was collected from all dose cohorts at baseline, on cycle 4 day 1, and on cycle 7 day 1. Samples came from an open-label, multicenter, first-in-human phase I dose-escalation trial of ivuxolimab. Adults with locally advanced or metastatic melanoma, renal cell carcinoma, hepatocellular carcinoma or head and neck squamous cell carcinoma were enrolled in the trial. Before TCR sequencing, CD4+ T cells and CD8+ T cells from peripheral blood were sorted into separate populations. To sequence the TCRbeta CDR3 region, genomic DNA was isolated from the sorted cells. The immunoSEQ Assay was used to sequence the TCRbeta CDR3 regions. The immuneACCESS repertoire file appears here via TCRdb, limited to in-frame rearrangements. These files lack a portion of the clones; in checked studies, under half of the deficit traces to unresolved V genes, and the cause of the others is not known. The sample table holds tens of thousands of clones, of which more than 70% were seen once. The ten largest account for approximately 0.9% of the sample.

The table lists this clone with a few counts. This receptor's antigen is unknown. No quality values exist for individual bases; no much larger clone is one base distant. Reading from cysteine to phenylalanine, the CDR3 counts 17 amino acids. The retained sequence is limited to the CDR3, 51 bases, with the frame set at the first base. Taken from the germline V gene, the CDR1 and CDR2 loops are MNHNS and SASEGT. Germline trimming amounts to 4 bases on V and 7 bases on J, with 13 as the count of junction bases outside the gene matches. This material consisted of CD4+ or CD8+ T cells sorted from blood, taken in a trial of the OX40 agonist ivuxolimab. The rearrangement joined TRBV6-1 to TRBJ1-5, with 10 middle bases fitting TRBD1. The TCR comes from an adult with an advanced solid tumor such as melanoma, head and neck, liver or kidney cancer. Here is the DNA: TGTGCCAGCAGTGCCCGTCCCGGGACAGGGGCCGGGCAGCCCCAGCATTTT. This sequence encodes CASSARPGTGAGQPQHF.